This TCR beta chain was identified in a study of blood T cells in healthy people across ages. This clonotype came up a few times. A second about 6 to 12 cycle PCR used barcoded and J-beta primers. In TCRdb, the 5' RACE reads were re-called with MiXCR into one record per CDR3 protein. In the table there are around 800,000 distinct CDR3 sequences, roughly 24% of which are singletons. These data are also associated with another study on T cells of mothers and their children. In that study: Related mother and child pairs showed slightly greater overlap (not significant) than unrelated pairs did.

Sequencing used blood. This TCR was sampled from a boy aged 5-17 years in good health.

CDR3 DNA sequence: TGTGCCAGCAGTCCGAACCAGGGGGAGGGCTACACCTTC. Encoded protein: CASSPNQGEGYTF. This chain joins TRBV7-2 and TRBJ1-2; 7 positions agree with TRBD1. After removal of 6 bases from V and 8 bases from J, the junction contained 9 bases not matched to a gene. Germline V gives CDR1 SGHTA, CDR2 FQGNSA. The CDR3 sequence is 13 residues long.